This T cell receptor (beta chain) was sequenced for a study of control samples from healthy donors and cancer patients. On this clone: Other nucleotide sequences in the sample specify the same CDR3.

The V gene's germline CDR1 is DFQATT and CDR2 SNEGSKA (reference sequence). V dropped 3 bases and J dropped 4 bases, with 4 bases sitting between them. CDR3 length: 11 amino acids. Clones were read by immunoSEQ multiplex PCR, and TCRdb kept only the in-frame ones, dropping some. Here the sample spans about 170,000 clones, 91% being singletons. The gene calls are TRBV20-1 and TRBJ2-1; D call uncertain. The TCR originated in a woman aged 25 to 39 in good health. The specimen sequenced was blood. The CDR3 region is CSAREYNEQFF. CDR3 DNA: TGCAGTGCTAGGGAGTACAATGAGCAGTTCTTC.